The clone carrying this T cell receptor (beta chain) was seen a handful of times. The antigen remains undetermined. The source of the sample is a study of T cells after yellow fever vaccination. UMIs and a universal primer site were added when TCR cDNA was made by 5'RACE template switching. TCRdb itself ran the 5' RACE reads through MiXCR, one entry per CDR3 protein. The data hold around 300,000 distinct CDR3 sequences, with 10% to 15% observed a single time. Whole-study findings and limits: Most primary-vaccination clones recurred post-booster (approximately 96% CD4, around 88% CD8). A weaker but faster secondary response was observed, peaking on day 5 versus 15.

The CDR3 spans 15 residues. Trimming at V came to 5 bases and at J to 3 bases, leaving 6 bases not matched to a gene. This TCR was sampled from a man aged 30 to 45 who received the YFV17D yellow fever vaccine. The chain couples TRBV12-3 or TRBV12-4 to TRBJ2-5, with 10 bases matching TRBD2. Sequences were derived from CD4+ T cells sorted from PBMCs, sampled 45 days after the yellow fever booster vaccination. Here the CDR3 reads CASSRLLAGEETQYF. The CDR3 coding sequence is TGTGCCAGCAGTCGACTGCTAGCGGGGGAAGAGACCCAGTACTTC.